This T cell receptor beta chain emerged from a study of control samples from healthy donors and cancer patients. This CDR3 is 13 amino acids long. The V and J ends lost 6 bases and 4 bases, in that order; junction bases with no gene match: 5. Measured with immunoSEQ multiplex PCR; TCRdb has only the in-frame clones, and not every one. The sample lists approximately 120,000 clones, over 75% occurring once. The sample consisted of blood. The V and J genes are TRBV12-3 or TRBV12-4 and TRBJ2-5, with 7 bases matching TRBD2. The receptor's source is a human donor in good health. The donor label of this sample is uncertain. CDR3 amino acids: CASSKERGETQYF. The CDR3 coding sequence is TGTGCCAGCAGCAAGGAGCGGGGAGAGACCCAGTACTTC.